Reported below is one T cell receptor beta chain. The sample originates from a study of blood T cell repertoires in COVID-19. Per the germline V gene, CDR1 is SQVTM and CDR2 is ANQGSEA. V lost 5 bases and J 0 bases, leaving 14 bases between the germline ends. The CDR3 totals 14 residues. Generated by immunoSEQ multiplex PCR, the TCRdb table keeps only in-frame clones and is missing some. The table lists around 67,000 clones, about 90% of them singletons. The rearrangement joins TRBV29-1 to TRBJ2-7; D is possibly TRBD2 (6 bases). This clonotype was sampled from a man aged 45-65 years with active COVID-19. Sequencing was carried out using peripheral blood. As DNA, the CDR3 is TGCAGCGTTTGGGACTCCCGTAGCTCCTACGAGCAGTACTTC. Translation: CSVWDSRSSYEQYF.